This T cell receptor beta chain was identified in a study of low-dose radiotherapy and immunotherapy resistance in tumors. In the study overall: Treatment consisted of nivolumab 240 mg every two weeks and ipilimumab 1 mg/kg every six weeks, given intravenously to patients. Patients took oral aspirin 300 mg daily for four cycles from cycle 1 day 1.

This clonotype was detected ten times or more. First-strand cDNA relied on TRAV- and TRBV-specific primers spanning alpha and beta chains. TCRs were put through 20 PCR cycles of amplification with Phusion. A constant-region primer and the V-primer adapter served as the primer pair. From the reads, TCRdb called clonotypes with MiXCR, one entry per CDR3 protein. The repertoire holds about 39,000 distinct CDR3 sequences, with roughly 20% as singletons. This sample's time point: after trial treatment. Documented treatment: LDRT plus nivolumab, ipilimumab, low-dose cyclophosphamide and aspirin (RACIN trial). The V and J ends lost 4 bases and 14 bases, in that order; junction bases with no gene match: 5. CDR1 SGHDN and CDR2 FVKESK come from the germline V gene. The CDR3 has 12 amino acids.

The specimen was PBMCs, collected after low-dose radiotherapy plus immunotherapy. The receptor's source is a female donor with ovarian cancer. The chain links TRBV14 to TRBJ2-1; 10 nucleotides align to TRBD2. The CDR3 nucleotides read TGTGCCAGCAGCCTGCCGGGACTAGCGAAGTTCTTC. This encodes CASSLPGLAKFF.